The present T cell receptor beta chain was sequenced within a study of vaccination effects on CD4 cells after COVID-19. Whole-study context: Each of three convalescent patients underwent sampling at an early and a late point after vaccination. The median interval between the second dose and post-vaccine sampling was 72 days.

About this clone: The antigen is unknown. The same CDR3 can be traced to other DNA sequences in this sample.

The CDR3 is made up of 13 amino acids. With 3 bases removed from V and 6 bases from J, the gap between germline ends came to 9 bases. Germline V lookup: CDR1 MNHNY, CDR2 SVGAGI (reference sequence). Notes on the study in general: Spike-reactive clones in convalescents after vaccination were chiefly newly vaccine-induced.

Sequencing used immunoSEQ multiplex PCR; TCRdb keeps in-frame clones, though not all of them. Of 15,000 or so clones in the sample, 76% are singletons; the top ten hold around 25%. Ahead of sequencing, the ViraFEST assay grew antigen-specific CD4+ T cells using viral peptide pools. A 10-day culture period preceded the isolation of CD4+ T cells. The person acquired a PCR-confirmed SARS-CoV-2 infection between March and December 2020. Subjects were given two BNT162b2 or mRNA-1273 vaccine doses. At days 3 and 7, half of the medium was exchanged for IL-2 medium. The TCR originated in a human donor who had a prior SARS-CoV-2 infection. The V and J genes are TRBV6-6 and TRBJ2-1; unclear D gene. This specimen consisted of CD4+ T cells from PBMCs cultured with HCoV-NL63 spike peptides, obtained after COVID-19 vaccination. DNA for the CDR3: TGTGCCAGCAGTTATAGCATGGGCAATGAGCAGTTCTTC. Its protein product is CASSYSMGNEQFF.